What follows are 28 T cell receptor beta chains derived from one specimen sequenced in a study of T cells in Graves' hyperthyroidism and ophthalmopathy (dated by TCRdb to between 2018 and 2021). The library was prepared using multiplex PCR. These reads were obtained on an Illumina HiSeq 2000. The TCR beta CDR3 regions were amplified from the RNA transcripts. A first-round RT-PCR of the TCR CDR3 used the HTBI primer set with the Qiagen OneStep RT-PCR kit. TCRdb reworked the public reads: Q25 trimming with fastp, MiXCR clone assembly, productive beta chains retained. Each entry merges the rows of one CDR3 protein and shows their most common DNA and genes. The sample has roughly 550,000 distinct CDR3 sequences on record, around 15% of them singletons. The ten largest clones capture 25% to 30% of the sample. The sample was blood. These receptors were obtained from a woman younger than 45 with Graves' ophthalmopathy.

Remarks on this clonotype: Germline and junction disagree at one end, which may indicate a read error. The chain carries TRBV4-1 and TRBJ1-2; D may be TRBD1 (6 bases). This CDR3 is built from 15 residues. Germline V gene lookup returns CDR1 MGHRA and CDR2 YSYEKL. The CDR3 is CARSLGAGVIYGYTF. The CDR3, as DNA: TGCGCCAGGAGCCTCGGGGCAGGGGTAATCTATGGCTACACCTTC.

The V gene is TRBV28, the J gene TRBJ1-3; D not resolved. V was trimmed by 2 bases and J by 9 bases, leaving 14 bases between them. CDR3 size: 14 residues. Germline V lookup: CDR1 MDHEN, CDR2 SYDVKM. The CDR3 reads CASSLDNPKGTIYF. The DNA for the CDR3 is TGTGCCAGCAGTTTAGACAACCCGAAAGGCACCATATATTTT.

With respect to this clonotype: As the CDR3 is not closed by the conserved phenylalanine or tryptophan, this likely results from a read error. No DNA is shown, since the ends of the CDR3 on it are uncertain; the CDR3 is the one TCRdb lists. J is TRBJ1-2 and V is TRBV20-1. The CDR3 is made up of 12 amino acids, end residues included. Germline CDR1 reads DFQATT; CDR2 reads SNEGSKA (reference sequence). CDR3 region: CSAPDWDYGHTL.

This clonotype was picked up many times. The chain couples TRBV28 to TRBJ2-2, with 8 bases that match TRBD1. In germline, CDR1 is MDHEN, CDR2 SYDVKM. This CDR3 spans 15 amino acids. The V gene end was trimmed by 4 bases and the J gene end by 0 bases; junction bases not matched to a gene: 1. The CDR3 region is CASSWTGTNTGELFF. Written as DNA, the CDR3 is TGTGCCAGCAGTTGGACAGGGACGAACACCGGGGAGCTGTTTTTT.

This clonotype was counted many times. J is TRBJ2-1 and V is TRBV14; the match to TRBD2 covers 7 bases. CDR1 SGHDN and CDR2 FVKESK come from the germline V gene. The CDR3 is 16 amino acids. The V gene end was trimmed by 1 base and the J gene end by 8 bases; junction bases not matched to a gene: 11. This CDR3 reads CASSQAGGGRWDEQFF. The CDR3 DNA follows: TGTGCCAGCAGCCAAGCGGGAGGAGGAAGATGGGATGAGCAGTTCTTC.

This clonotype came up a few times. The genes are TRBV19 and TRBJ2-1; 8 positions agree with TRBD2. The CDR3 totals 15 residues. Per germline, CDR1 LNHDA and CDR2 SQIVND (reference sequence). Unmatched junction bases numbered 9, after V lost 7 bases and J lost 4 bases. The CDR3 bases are TGTGCCAGTACCCCAAGCGGGAGTTTTTACAATGAGCAGTTCTTC. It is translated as CASTPSGSFYNEQFF.

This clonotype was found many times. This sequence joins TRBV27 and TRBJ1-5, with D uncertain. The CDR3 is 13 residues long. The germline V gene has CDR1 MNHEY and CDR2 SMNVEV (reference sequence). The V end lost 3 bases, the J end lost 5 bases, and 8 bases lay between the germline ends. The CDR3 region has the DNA TGTGCCAGCAGTTTCGGGAGGGATCAGCCCCAGCATTTT. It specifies CASSFGRDQPQHF.

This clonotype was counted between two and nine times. CDR3 region: CATSREIGAGYTGELFF. CDR3 coding DNA: TGTGCCACCAGCAGAGAAATTGGTGCGGGGTACACCGGGGAGCTGTTTTTT. The rearrangement joins TRBV15 to TRBJ2-2, with D perhaps matching TRBD2 (6 bases). The CDR3 length is 17 residues. Trimming stripped 0 bases from V and 3 bases from J, with 14 bases between. Germline-derived CDR1 and CDR2 are LNHNV and YYDKDF (reference sequence).

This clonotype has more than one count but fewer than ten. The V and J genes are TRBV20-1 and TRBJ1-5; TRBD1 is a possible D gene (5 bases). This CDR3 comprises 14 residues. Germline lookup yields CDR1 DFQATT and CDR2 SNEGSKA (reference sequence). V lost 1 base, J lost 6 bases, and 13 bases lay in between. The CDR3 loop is CSARVRAQGQPQHF. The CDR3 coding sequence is TGCAGTGCTAGAGTCAGGGCTCAGGGTCAGCCCCAGCATTTT.

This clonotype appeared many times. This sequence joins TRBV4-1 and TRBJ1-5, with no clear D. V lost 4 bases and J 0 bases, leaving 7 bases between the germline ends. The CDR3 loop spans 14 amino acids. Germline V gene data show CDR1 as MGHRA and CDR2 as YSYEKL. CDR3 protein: CASSPLDSNQPQHF. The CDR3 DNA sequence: TGCGCCAGCAGCCCCCTTGATAGCAATCAGCCCCAGCATTTT.

DNA of the CDR3: TGCGCCAGCAGCCAAGATCCAGCGGTCACAGATACGCAGTATTTT. Translation: CASSQDPAVTDTQYF. V gene TRBV4-3 combines with J gene TRBJ2-3; TRBD2 might be the D (5 bases). Germline CDR1 is LGHNA and CDR2 is YSLEER. V shed 0 bases and J shed 2 bases, with 9 bases lying between them. CDR3 length: 15 amino acids.

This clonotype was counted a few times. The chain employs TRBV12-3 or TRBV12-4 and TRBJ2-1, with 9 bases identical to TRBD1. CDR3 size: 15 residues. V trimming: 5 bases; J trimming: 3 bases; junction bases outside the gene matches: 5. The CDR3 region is CASSRTGGSYNEQFF. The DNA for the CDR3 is TGTGCCAGCAGTCGAACAGGGGGCAGCTACAATGAGCAGTTCTTC.

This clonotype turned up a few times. The CDR3 loop is CASAFGTSFYNEQFF. The CDR3, as DNA: TGTGCCAGCGCCTTTGGGACTAGCTTCTACAATGAGCAGTTCTTC. The rearrangement joins TRBV12-3 or TRBV12-4 to TRBJ2-1; 9 nucleotides line up with TRBD2. The CDR3 contains 15 residues. V lost 8 bases and J lost 3; bases outside the gene matches: 8.

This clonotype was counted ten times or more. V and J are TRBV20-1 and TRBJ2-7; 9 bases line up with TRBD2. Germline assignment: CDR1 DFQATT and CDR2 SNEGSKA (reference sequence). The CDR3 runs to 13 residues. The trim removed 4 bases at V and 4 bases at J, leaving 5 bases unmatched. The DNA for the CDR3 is TGCAGTGCTAAGGGGACTAGCAGTTACGAGCAGTACTTC. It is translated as CSAKGTSSYEQYF.

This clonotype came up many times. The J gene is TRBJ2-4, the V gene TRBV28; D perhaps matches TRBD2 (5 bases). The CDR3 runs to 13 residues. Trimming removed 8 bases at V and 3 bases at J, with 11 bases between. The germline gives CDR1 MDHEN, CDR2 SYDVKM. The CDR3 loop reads CASSEGVKNIQYF. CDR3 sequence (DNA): TGTGCCAGCTCAGAGGGAGTCAAAAACATTCAGTACTTC. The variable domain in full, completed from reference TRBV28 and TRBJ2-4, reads DVKVTQSSRYLVKRTGEKVFLECVQDMDHENMFWYRQDPGLGLRLIYFSYDVKMKEKGDIPEGYSVSREKKERFSLILESASTNQTSMYLCASSEGVKNIQYFGAGTRLSVL.

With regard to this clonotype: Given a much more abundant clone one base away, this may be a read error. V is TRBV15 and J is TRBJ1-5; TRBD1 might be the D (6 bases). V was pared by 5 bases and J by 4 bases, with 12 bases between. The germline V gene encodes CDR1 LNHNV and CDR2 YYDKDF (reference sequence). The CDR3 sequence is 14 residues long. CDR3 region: CATSDRQDNQPQHF. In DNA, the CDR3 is TGTGCCACCAGCGACAGACAGGATAATCAGCCCCAGCATTTT.

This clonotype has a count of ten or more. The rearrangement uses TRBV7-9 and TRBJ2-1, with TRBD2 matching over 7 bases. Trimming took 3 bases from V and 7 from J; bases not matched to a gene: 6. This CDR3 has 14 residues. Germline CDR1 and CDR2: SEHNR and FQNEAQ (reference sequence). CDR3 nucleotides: TGTGCCAGCAGCTTTTACAGCGGGGAGAATGAGCAGTTCTTC. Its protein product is CASSFYSGENEQFF.

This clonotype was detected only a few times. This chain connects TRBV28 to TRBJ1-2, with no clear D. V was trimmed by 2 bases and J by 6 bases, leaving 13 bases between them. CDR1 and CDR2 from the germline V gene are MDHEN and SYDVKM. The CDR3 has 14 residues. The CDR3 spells CASSLGSGMNGYTF. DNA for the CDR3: TGTGCCAGCAGTTTAGGTTCTGGAATGAATGGCTACACCTTC.

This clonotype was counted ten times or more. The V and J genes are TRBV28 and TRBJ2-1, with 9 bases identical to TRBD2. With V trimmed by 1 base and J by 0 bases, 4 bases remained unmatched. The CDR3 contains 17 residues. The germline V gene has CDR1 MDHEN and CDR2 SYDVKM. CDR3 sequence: CASSLFAGGSSYNEQFF. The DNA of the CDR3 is TGTGCCAGCAGTTTATTTGCGGGAGGGAGCTCCTACAATGAGCAGTTCTTC.

The CDR3 region is CASSLQGLSSGANVLTF. The CDR3 bases are TGCGCCAGCAGCCTTCAGGGGCTGAGCTCTGGGGCCAACGTCCTGACTTTC. The chain is built from TRBV4-1 and TRBJ2-6, with a tentative D call TRBD1 (6 bases). The CDR3 totals 17 residues. V gave up 4 bases and J gave up 0 bases, with 13 bases separating them. Germline CDR1 is MGHRA and CDR2 is YSYEKL.

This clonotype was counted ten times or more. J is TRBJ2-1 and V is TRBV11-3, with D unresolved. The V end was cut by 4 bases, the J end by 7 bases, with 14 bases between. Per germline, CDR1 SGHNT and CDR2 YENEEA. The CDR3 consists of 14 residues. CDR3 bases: TGTGCCAGCAGCTCAGGTGGGGTGATAAATGAGCAGTTCTTC. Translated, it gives CASSSGGVINEQFF. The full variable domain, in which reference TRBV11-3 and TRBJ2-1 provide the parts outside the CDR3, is EAGVVQSPRYKIIEKKQPVAFWCNPISGHNTLYWYLQNLGQGPELLIRYENEEAVDDSQLPKDRFSAERLKGVDSTLKIQPAELGDSAVYLCASSSGGVINEQFFGPGTRLTVL.

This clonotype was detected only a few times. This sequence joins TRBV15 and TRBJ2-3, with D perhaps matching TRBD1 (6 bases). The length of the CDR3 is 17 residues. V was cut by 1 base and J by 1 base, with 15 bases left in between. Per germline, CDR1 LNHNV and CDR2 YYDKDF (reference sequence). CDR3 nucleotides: TGTGCCACCAGCAGAGGGGGAACAGGGTCGGGCACAGATACGCAGTATTTT. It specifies CATSRGGTGSGTDTQYF.

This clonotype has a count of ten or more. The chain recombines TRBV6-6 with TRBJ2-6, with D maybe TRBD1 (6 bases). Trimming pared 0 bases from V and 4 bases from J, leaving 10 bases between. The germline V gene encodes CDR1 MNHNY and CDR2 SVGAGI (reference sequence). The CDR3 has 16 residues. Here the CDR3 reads CASSYSLGAGANVLTF. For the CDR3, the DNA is TGTGCCAGCAGTTACTCATTGGGGGCCGGGGCCAACGTCCTGACTTTC.

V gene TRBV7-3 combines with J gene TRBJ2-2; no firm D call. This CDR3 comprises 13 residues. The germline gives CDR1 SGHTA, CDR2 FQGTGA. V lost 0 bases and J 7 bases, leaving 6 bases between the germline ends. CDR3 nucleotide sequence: TGTGCCAGCAGCTTAACGTTGGGCGGGGAGCTGTTTTTT. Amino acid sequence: CASSLTLGGELFF. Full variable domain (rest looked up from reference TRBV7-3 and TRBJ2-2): GAGVSQTPSNKVTEKGKYVELRCDPISGHTALYWYRQSLGQGPEFLIYFQGTGAADDSGLPNDRFFAVRPEGSVSTLKIQRTERGDSAVYLCASSLTLGGELFFGEGSRLTVL.

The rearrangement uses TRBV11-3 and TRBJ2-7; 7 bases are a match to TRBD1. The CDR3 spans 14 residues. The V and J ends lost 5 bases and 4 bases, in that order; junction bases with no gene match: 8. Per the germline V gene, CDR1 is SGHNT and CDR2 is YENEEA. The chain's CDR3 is CASSLRDRNYEQYF. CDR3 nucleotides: TGTGCCAGCAGCCTCCGGGACAGAAATTACGAGCAGTACTTC.

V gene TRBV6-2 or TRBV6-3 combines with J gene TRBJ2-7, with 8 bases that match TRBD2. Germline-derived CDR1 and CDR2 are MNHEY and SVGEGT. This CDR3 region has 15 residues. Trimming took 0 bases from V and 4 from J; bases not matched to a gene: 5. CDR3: CASSYSLRGGYEQYF. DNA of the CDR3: TGTGCCAGCAGTTACTCGTTACGCGGGGGGTACGAGCAGTACTTC.

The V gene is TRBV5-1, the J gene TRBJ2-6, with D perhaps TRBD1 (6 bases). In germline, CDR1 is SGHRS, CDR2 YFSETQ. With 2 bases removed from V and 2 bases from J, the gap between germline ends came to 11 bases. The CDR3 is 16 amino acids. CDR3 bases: TGCGCCAGCAGCTTTTCGTCAGGGGCTGGGGCCAACGTCCTGACTTTC. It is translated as CASSFSSGAGANVLTF.

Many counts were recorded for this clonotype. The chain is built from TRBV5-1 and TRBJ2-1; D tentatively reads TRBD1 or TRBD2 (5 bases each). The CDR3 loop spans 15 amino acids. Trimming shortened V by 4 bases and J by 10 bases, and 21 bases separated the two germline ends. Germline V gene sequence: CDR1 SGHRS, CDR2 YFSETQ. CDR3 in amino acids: CASSVVGRDQSEQFF. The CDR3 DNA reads TGCGCCAGCAGCGTTGTCGGCAGGGACCAGTCCGAGCAGTTCTTC.